This TCR beta chain was captured by sequencing in a study of shared clonotypes between healthy human individuals (TCRdb year 2020). General notes on the study: The cohort comprised a couple of women and a few men aged 18 to 49 years. For each donor, CD4 naive and CD4 memory were each run on three plates, CD8 naive on two plates, and CD8 memory on one plate. To increase sequencing depth and limit assay-specific biases, TCR repertoire library preparation and sequencing were carried out by different laboratories using diverse techniques. Each donor's leukapheresis produced roughly between roughly 0.85 and 9.5 billion PBMCs. To estimate repertoire size and how much clonotypes are shared between individuals, the study performed deep sequencing of blood TCR repertoires from roughly five healthy adults. Results and caveats for the whole study, not just this receptor: Compared with non-shared clonotypes, clonotypes shared by all four sorted-subset donors had higher generation probabilities. When several donors were compared, the shared fraction of clonotypes was around 4.6% for naive CD4, more than 3% for naive CD8, about 2.5% for memory CD4, and roughly 0.4% for memory CD8. Sampling was restricted to blood, and TCR repertoires in tissue are likely to differ from TCR repertoires in blood. Even with the large sequencing depth, rarefaction of the sorted-subset datasets indicated that sequencing was incomplete. The small number of donors limited the genetic and exposure-history diversity represented. Pairwise subsampling indicated that sequencing depth was expected to affect the degree of clonotype sharing among donors. Naive subsets generally had larger estimated clonotype richness than memory subsets.

Using the deep immunoSEQ assay, TCR CDR3 regions were amplified from genomic DNA by multiplex PCR. Extracted genomic DNA from each cell subset was spread evenly across all wells of several immunoSEQ 96-well plates, with each plate serving as a replicate. For sorted subsets, approximately 200 ng of genomic DNA, equivalent to 30,000 or so T cell genomes, went into each replicate PCR. The purified libraries were quantified using a Qubit 3.0 fluorometer, sized with a Bioanalyzer 2100, and then quantified again using the KAPA Library Quantification kit. A separate single-read 150-cycle Illumina NextSeq 550 flow cell was used to sequence each immunoSEQ 96-well plate. Per the authors' processing: The immunoSEQ output contained only junctional sequences without quality scores, so filtering could not match that applied to full-length reads. Sequences were annotated with PyIR, a Python wrapper for IgBLAST v1.9, and V/J genes and CDR3 were assigned using IMGT germline references. Reads were filtered out if the reads had weak V/J assignments (E-value above 1e-6), no CDR3, stop codons, out-of-frame junctions, or ambiguous translated residues. A V3J clonotype was defined by an identical inferred V gene, J gene, and CDR3 amino acid sequence. Percentage overlap between repertoires was computed as shared unique clonotypes divided by the size of the smaller repertoire. Richness of each repertoire was evaluated using RTK rarefaction, the Chao1 estimator, and Recon v2.1 estimates of unobserved clonotypes. Generation probabilities for all TCRbeta clonotypes obtained by the gDNA method from four donors were computed using OLGA. TCRdb re-hosts the immuneACCESS table, in-frame sequences only. Its copies lack some clones; in the studies checked, an unresolved V gene accounts for under half of them, and the cause for the rest is not known. D and trimming were read from the DNA, whereas the V and J calls and clone size are those reported in that table. This sample has 2 million or so clones in its table, and around 95% of those were observed once. Approximately 0.13% of the sample belongs to the ten largest clones.

Healthy HIV-negative adults with no recently reported acute infections or vaccinations were included as donors. All donors were Caucasian adults living in Nashville, Tennessee, USA. Magnetic negative selection was used to enrich CD4+ T cells, after which naive cells were positively selected on CD45RA and the negative fraction became the memory subset. Blood was obtained by leukapheresis, after which PBMCs were separated by Ficoll-Histopaque density gradient centrifugation and cryopreserved in liquid nitrogen vapor phase. Analytical flow cytometry was used to check the purity and quantity of each magnetically sorted T cell population. Each sorted fraction had its genomic DNA isolated and then quantified by UV absorbance on a Nanodrop 2000c. This clone has a single count. What antigen it recognizes has not been identified. No clone much larger than this one lies a single base away; base qualities are absent.

Including cysteine and phenylalanine, the CDR3 has 14 amino acids. Of all the DNA, just the CDR3 is kept, 42 bases in frame from base 1. CDR1 and CDR2 (MDHEN, SYDVKM) derive from the germline V gene. V was cut back by 2 bases and J by 1 base, leaving a gap of 9 bases between them. This TCR came from a man aged 18 to 29 in good health. Sequences were obtained from naive CD4+ T cells sorted from blood. The cell subset or site label on this specimen signifies: CD45RA+ positively selected. The chain was built from TRBV28 and TRBJ2-7; the D segment could be TRBD2, given 5 matching bases. The base sequence is TGTGCCAGCAGTTTAAGCAGGAGGTCCTACGAGCAGTACTTC. This translates into CASSLSRRSYEQYF.